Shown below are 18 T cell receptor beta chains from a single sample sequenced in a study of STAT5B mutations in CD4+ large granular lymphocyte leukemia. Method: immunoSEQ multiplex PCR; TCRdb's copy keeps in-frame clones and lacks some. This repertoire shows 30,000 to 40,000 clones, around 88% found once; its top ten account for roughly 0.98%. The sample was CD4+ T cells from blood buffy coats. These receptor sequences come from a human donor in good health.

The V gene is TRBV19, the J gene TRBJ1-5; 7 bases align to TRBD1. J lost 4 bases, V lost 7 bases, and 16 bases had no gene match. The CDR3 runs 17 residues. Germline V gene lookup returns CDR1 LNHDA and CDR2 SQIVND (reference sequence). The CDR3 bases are TGTGCCAGTACTTATCGACATCCCCCAGGGGGGAATCAGCCCCAGCATTTT. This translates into CASTYRHPPGGNQPQHF.

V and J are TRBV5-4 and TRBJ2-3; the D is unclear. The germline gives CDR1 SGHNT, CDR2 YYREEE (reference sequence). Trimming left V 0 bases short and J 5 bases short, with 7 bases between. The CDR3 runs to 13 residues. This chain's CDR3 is CASSLAGRDTQYF. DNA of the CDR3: TGTGCCAGCAGCTTGGCGGGCCGAGATACGCAGTATTTT.

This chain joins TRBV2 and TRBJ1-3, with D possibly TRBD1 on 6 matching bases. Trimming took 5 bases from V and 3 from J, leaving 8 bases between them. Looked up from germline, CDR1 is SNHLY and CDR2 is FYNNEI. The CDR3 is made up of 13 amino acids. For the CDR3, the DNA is TGTGCCAGCAGTCAGGGGTTTGGAAACACCATATATTTT. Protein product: CASSQGFGNTIYF.

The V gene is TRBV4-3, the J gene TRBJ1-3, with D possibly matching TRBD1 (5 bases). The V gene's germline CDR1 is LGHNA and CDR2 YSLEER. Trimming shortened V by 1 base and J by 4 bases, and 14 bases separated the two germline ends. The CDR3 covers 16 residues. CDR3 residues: CASSQAAAGWGNTIYF. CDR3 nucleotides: TGCGCCAGCAGCCAAGCTGCGGCAGGGTGGGGAAACACCATATATTTT.

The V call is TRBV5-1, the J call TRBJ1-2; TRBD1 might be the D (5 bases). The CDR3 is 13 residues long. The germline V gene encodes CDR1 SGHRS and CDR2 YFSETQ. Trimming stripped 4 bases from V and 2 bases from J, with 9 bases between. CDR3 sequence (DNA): TGCGCCAGCAGCGGGGACGGGAACTATGGCTACACCTTC. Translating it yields CASSGDGNYGYTF.

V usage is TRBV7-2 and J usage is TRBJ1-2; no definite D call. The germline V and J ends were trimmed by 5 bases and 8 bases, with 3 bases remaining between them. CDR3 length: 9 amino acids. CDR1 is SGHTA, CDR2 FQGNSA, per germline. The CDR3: CASSPGYTF. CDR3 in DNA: TGTGCCAGCAGCCCCGGCTACACCTTC.

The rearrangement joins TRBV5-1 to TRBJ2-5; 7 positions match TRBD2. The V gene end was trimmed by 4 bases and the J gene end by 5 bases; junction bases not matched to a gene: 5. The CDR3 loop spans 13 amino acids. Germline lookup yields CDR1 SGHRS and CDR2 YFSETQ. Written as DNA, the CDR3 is TGCGCCAGCAGCAGTACTAGCGTGGAGACCCAGTACTTC. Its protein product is CASSSTSVETQYF.

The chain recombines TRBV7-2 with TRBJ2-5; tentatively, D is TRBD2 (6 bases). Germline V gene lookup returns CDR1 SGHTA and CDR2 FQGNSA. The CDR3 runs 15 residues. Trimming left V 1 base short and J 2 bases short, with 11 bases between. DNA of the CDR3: TGTGCCAGCAGCTTAGTAGCGGCAGGGCAAGAGACCCAGTACTTC. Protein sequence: CASSLVAAGQETQYF.

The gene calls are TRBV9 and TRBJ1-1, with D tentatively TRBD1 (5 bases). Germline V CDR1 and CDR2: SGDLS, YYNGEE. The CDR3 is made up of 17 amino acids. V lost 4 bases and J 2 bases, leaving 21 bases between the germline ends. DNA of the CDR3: TGTGCCAGCAGCTTAGGCCAGGGCACAATCCCCAACACTGAAGCTTTCTTT. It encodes CASSLGQGTIPNTEAFF.

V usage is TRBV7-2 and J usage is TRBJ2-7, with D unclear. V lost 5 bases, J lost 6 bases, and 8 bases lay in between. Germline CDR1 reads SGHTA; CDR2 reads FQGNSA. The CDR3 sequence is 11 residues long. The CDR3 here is CASSPFLEQYF. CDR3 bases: TGTGCCAGCAGCCCTTTCCTCGAGCAGTACTTC.

In DNA form, the CDR3 reads TGCGCCAGCATCCCGGGGGGGAGCAGCACCGGGGAGCTGTTTTTT. Protein: CASIPGGSSTGELFF. The chain links TRBV5-1 to TRBJ2-2; 8 nucleotides line up with TRBD2. Losses at the gene ends were 6 bases for V and 4 bases for J; bases not matched to a gene: 8. The CDR3 runs to 15 residues. CDR1 is SGHRS and CDR2 is YFSETQ in the germline V gene.

In DNA form, the CDR3 reads TGTGCCAGTACCCCGGACAGGGGTGGCAATGAGCAGTTCTTC. Amino acids: CASTPDRGGNEQFF. The chain couples TRBV19 to TRBJ2-1, with 9 positions matching TRBD1. The CDR3 totals 14 residues. CDR1 LNHDA and CDR2 SQIVND come from the germline V gene (reference sequence). Trimming at V came to 7 bases and at J to 6 bases, leaving 7 bases not matched to a gene.

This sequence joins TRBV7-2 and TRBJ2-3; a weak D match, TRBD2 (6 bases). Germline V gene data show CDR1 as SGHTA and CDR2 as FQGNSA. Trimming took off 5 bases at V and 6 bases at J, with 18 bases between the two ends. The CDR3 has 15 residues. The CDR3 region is CASSATGTPWDTQYF. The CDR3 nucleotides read TGTGCCAGCAGCGCGACCGGGACTCCCTGGGATACGCAGTATTTT.

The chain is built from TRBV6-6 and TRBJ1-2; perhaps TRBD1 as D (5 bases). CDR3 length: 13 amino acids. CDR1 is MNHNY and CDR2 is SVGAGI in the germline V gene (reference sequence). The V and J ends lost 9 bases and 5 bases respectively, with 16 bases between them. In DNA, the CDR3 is TGTGCCAGTCTGGGACTTAGACTGTATGGCTACACCTTC. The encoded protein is CASLGLRLYGYTF.

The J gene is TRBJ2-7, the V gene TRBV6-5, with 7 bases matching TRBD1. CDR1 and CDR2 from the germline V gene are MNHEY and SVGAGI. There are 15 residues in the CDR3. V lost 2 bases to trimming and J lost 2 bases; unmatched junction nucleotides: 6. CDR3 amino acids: CASSYHNRGTYEQYF. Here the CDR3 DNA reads TGTGCCAGCAGTTACCACAACAGGGGAACCTACGAGCAGTACTTC.

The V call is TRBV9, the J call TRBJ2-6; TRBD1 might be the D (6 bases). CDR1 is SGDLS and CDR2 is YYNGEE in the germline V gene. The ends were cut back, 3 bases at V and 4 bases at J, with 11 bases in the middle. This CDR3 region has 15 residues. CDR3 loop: CASSAGVAGANVLTF. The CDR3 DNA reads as TGTGCCAGCAGCGCAGGGGTGGCCGGGGCCAACGTCCTGACTTTC.

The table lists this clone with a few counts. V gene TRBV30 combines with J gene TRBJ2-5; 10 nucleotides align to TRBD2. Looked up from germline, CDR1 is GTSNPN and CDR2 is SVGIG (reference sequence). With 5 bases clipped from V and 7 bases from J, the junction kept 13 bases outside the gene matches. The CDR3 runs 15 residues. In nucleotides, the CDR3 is TGTGCCTGGGAAGCCAAAGGCTTAGCGGGAGGGACCCAGTACTTC. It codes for CAWEAKGLAGGTQYF.

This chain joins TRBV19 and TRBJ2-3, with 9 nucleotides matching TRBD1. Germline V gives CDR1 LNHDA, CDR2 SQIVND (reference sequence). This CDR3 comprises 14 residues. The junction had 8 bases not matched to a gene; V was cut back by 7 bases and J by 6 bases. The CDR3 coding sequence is TGTGCCAGTACGCGGACAGGGGCCGCCGATACGCAGTATTTT. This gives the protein CASTRTGAADTQYF.